The clone carrying this T cell receptor (beta chain) has a handful of counts. Its antigen is unknown. This sample was taken from a study of T cells after yellow fever vaccination. Whole-study context: Low-cell-number fractions were prepared with SMART-Seq v4 Ultra Low Input. General study results and limits: A small share of clonotypes appeared in both CD4 and CD8 compartments.

Per germline, CDR1 SQVTM and CDR2 ANQGSEA. After removal of 7 bases from V and 2 bases from J, the junction contained 13 bases not matched to a gene. This CDR3 is 15 amino acids long. Each CDR3 protein is one row after TCRdb ran MiXCR on the 5' RACE reads. The sample lists about 330,000 distinct CDR3 sequences, around 8.1% occurring once. This specimen consisted of PBMCs, obtained about 41 days after the first yellow fever vaccination. The sequence came from a man between 18 and 35 years old who received the YFV17D yellow fever vaccine. This chain connects TRBV29-1 to TRBJ1-2, with 7 bases aligning to TRBD1. Here the CDR3 DNA reads TGCAGCGCAATACTCGGGACAGAAGAAAACTATGGCTACACCTTC. It is translated as CSAILGTEENYGYTF.